A selection of T cell receptor beta chains follows, all from one sample in a study of blood T cell repertoires in COVID-19. Sequenced by immunoSEQ multiplex PCR; TCRdb stores in-frame clones only, minus some. The sample contains about 59,000 clones, 79% of which appear only once. Sequences were obtained from peripheral blood. These receptors all come from a man aged 55 to 70 with acute or convalescent COVID-19. CDR3s include the opening cysteine and the closing phenylalanine or tryptophan. Fields, in order: D gene, V gene, clone size, J gene, CDR3 protein, CDR3 DNA. The D gene is left open where the match is weak. Clone size is given for some rows only: seen once, a few or many times, or a class if the clone is expanded.

D: TRBD1; V: TRBV14; size: -; J: TRBJ2-6; CDR3: CASSRGTGPSSGANVLTF; DNA: TGTGCCAGCAGCCGAGGGACAGGGCCTTCCTCTGGGGCCAACGTCCTGACTTTC
D: -; V: TRBV3-1/TRBV3-2; size: few; J: TRBJ2-1; CDR3: CASSPRGYNEQFF; DNA: TGTGCCAGCAGCCCCCGGGGCTACAATGAGCAGTTCTTC
D: -; V: TRBV28; size: -; J: TRBJ2-7; CDR3: CASSLNRDTFFF; DNA: TGTGCCAGCAGCCTCAACCGGGACACCTTCTTCTTC
D: -; V: TRBV7-9; size: -; J: TRBJ1-4; CDR3: CASSPLGEKLFF; DNA: TGTGCCAGCAGCCCTTTGGGCGAAAAACTGTTTTTT
D: -; V: TRBV27; size: -; J: TRBJ2-1; CDR3: CASSLSLAHSTQEQFF; DNA: TGTGCCAGCAGTTTATCTCTAGCCCATTCTACCCAGGAGCAGTTCTTC
D: -; V: TRBV18; size: -; J: TRBJ1-5; CDR3: CASSPRRQGLNQPQHF; DNA: TGTGCCAGCTCACCCAGGCGGCAGGGCCTCAATCAGCCCCAGCATTTT
D: TRBD2; V: TRBV7-8; size: few; J: TRBJ2-3; CDR3: CASSFGSSGGPDTQYF; DNA: TGTGCCAGCAGCTTCGGGTCTAGCGGGGGCCCAGATACGCAGTATTTT
D: -; V: TRBV6-5; size: -; J: TRBJ2-5; CDR3: CASREAGNSGTQYF; DNA: TGTGCCAGCAGGGAGGCCGGTAACTCGGGGACCCAGTACTTC
D: TRBD2; V: TRBV6-5; size: -; J: TRBJ2-2; CDR3: CASSYSKGGKLFF; DNA: TGTGCCAGCAGTTACTCGAAGGGAGGGAAGCTGTTTTTT
D: -; V: TRBV12-5; size: -; J: TRBJ2-1; CDR3: CASEGYGEQFF; DNA: TGTGCTAGTGAGGGGTATGGTGAGCAGTTCTTC
D: -; V: TRBV6-2/TRBV6-3; size: -; J: TRBJ2-2; CDR3: CASSPTGPGELFF; DNA: TGTGCCAGCAGCCCCACAGGACCCGGGGAGCTGTTTTTT
D: TRBD1; V: TRBV10-1; size: -; J: TRBJ1-5; CDR3: CASSDRDRGRNTHQPQHF; DNA: TGCGCCAGCAGTGACCGGGACAGGGGGCGAAATACTCATCAGCCCCAGCATTTT
D: TRBD1; V: TRBV6-2/TRBV6-3; size: -; J: TRBJ1-1; CDR3: CASSLETGGWNTEAFF; DNA: TGTGCCAGCAGCCTCGAGACAGGGGGCTGGAACACTGAAGCTTTCTTT
D: TRBD2; V: TRBV14; size: -; J: TRBJ2-1; CDR3: CASSPLSGRGTYNEQFF; DNA: TGTGCCAGCAGCCCATTAAGCGGGAGAGGCACCTACAATGAGCAGTTCTTC